The clone carrying this T cell receptor beta chain has at least ten counts. Its antigen is unidentified. The V segment lost 4 bases and the J segment 4 bases; nucleotides outside the gene matches: 16. The germline V gene has CDR1 SGHNT and CDR2 YYREEE (reference sequence). This CDR3 has 17 residues. This sample is part of a study of cytomegalovirus exposure and HLA in healthy donors. Study conclusions and caveats: Per a prior analysis, the majority of TCR beta V segments were productive roughly 90% or roughly 30% of the time. Within the data, a cluster of highly shared sequence variants was likely a sequencing artifact.

60 Vbeta and 13 Jbeta primers were used in PCR. Sequencing was performed with immunoSEQ multiplex PCR; in TCRdb, only in-frame clones are kept and a portion is missing. The sample records under 200,000 clones, about 64% being singletons. The rearrangement joins TRBV5-4 to TRBJ1-2; 7 bases map to TRBD1. The sample comprised PBMCs. This sequence was found in a man aged 45-65 years in good health and CMV-seronegative. The CDR3 here is CASSRWNLGGVIYGYTF. The CDR3 DNA is TGTGCCAGCAGCCGGTGGAACTTAGGGGGCGTTATCTATGGCTACACCTTC.